Given below is one T cell receptor (beta chain) in context. What it recognizes is unknown. Germline is not matched at one junction end, which may reflect a read error. This record belongs to a study of naive and memory T cell subsets. CDR3 length equals 12 residues. The germline V gene encodes CDR1 MNHNY and CDR2 SVGAGI (reference sequence). The beta constant-region primer was an equimolar mix of two oligonucleotides covering TRBC1 and TRBC2. Nested alpha and beta constant-region primers with the SP2 primer drove four PCR rounds on ligated cDNA. TCRdb reprocessed the UMI-ligation and nested PCR reads with MiXCR, giving one entry per CDR3 protein. The table has around 140,000 distinct CDR3 sequences, under 25% seen once; the top ten hold 0.11%. Study-level points and caveats: A few larger clonotypes appeared in naive repertoires, especially CD8, possibly memory cells re-expressing CD45RA.

The V call is TRBV6-6, the J call TRBJ2-5; D may be TRBD2 (5 bases). Sequencing input: naive CD4+ T cells from blood. This TCR derives from a human donor in good health. The CDR3 sequence is CASSSRDSKTCF. The CDR3 DNA reads TGTGCCAGCAGTTCCCGGGATTCTAAAACGTGCTTC.